The 32 T cell receptor beta chains in this list originate from one sample, sequenced in a study of CD4 T cell repertoires in COVID-19. Sequencing was done directly on freshly isolated, uncultured memory T cells. Repertoires were generated with immunoSEQ multiplex PCR, while TCRdb's copy carries only in-frame clones and drops some. Of about 22,000 clones in the sample, roughly 84% were seen once. The specimen was central memory CD4+ T cells from blood, collected before the COVID-19 pandemic. These receptors were collected from a human donor who had COVID-19.

This clone was picked up one time. The gene calls are TRBV5-4 and TRBJ2-1; 9 nucleotides align to TRBD2. Germline V gene sequence: CDR1 SGHNT, CDR2 YYREEE (reference sequence). V gave up 3 bases and J gave up 7 bases; unmatched junction bases: 8. CDR3 size: 15 residues. In nucleotides, the CDR3 is TGTGCCAGCAGCTCTCGGCGGGAGGGCCTAAATGAGCAGTTCTTC. Its protein product is CASSSRREGLNEQFF.

This clone came up a few times. The gene calls are TRBV18 and TRBJ1-4; the D gene is possibly TRBD1 (6 bases). V was shortened by 4 bases and J by 7 bases, with 22 bases between the two germline ends. CDR3 length: 17 residues. Germline lookup yields CDR1 KGHSH and CDR2 LQKENI. CDR3 in DNA: TGTGCCAGCTCACTTCCGAACCTACAGGGCGGGGGTGAAAAACTGTTTTTT. Translation: CASSLPNLQGGGEKLFF.

The V and J genes are TRBV5-1 and TRBJ1-1; 7 bases are a match to TRBD1. Trimming cost V 3 bases and J 11 bases; bases outside gene matches: 13. This CDR3 has 14 residues. CDR1 is SGHRS and CDR2 is YFSETQ in the germline V gene. This CDR3 is CASSSTPTGVDAFF. CDR3 coding DNA: TGCGCCAGCAGCTCGACCCCTACAGGGGTTGACGCTTTCTTT.

This chain connects TRBV6-6 to TRBJ1-1; the D gene is possibly TRBD1 (5 bases). V lost 8 bases to trimming and J lost 1 base, with 11 bases between them. The CDR3 extends over 13 amino acids. The V gene's germline CDR1 is MNHNY and CDR2 SVGAGI (reference sequence). The CDR3 sequence: CASGRRGNTEAFF. Here the CDR3 DNA reads TGTGCCAGCGGCAGGAGGGGGAACACTGAAGCTTTCTTT.

The rearrangement uses TRBV6-6 and TRBJ2-1, with D tentatively TRBD2 (6 bases). The CDR3 spans 16 residues. With 2 bases removed from V and 2 bases from J, the gap between germline ends came to 13 bases. Germline assignment: CDR1 MNHNY and CDR2 SVGAGI (reference sequence). The CDR3 DNA sequence: TGTGCCAGCAGTTACCCCCTTGAGCGGGCCTACAATGAGCAGTTCTTC. Its translation is CASSYPLERAYNEQFF.

The chain joins TRBV4-2 to TRBJ1-2; 7 positions agree with TRBD1. J was trimmed by 0 bases and V by 1 base; bases with no gene match: 5. CDR1 and CDR2 (germline): LGHNA, YNFKEQ. The CDR3 extends over 16 amino acids. The CDR3 DNA reads as TGTGCCAGCAGCCAAGCCGGAGGGGGCCCTAACTATGGCTACACCTTC. Translated, it gives CASSQAGGGPNYGYTF.

The rearrangement joins TRBV5-4 to TRBJ2-7; TRBD1 agrees at 8 bases. From germline, CDR1 is SGHNT and CDR2 YYREEE (reference sequence). Trimming took 0 bases from V and 2 from J; bases not matched to a gene: 1. The CDR3 is 14 residues long. This CDR3 reads CASSLDRGTYEQYF. Written as DNA, the CDR3 is TGTGCCAGCAGCTTGGACAGGGGGACCTACGAGCAGTACTTC. Full variable domain (outside the CDR3, taken from reference TRBV5-4 and TRBJ2-7): ETGVTQSPTHLIKTRGQQVTLRCSSQSGHNTVSWYQQALGQGPQFIFQYYREEENGRGNFPPRFSGLQFPNYSSELNVNALELDDSALYLCASSLDRGTYEQYFGPGTRLTVT.

The chain combines TRBV14 with TRBJ2-7, with D possibly TRBD1 on 5 matching bases. CDR3 length: 17 residues. Looked up from germline, CDR1 is SGHDN and CDR2 is FVKESK. V shed 0 bases and J shed 2 bases, with 17 bases lying between them. The CDR3 DNA sequence: TGTGCCAGCAGCCAAGACCGGTCTCCAGGGTACCCCTACGAGCAGTACTTC. Protein: CASSQDRSPGYPYEQYF.

This chain connects TRBV7-3 to TRBJ2-1, with D possibly being TRBD1 (5 bases). With 5 bases removed from V and 5 bases from J, the gap between germline ends came to 13 bases. The CDR3 is 14 amino acids. The germline V gene encodes CDR1 SGHTA and CDR2 FQGTGA. CDR3 residues: CASSPSTENNEQFF. DNA for the CDR3: TGTGCCAGCAGCCCCTCGACAGAAAACAATGAGCAGTTCTTC.

This sequence joins TRBV27 and TRBJ1-2; D is possibly TRBD1 (6 bases). The CDR3 covers 12 residues. Germline V CDR1 and CDR2: MNHEY, SMNVEV (reference sequence). V was shortened by 8 bases and J by 8 bases, with 15 bases between the two germline ends. CDR3 region: CASSGVGGGYTF. CDR3 sequence (DNA): TGTGCCAGCTCAGGGGTAGGAGGAGGCTACACCTTC.

The chain joins TRBV6-6 to TRBJ1-1, with a tentative D call TRBD1 (6 bases). The CDR3 contains 15 residues. Germline V CDR1 and CDR2: MNHNY, SVGAGI (reference sequence). Trimming shortened V by 0 bases and J by 5 bases, and 13 bases separated the two germline ends. The CDR3 spells CASSYSQQGGTEAFF. The CDR3 DNA reads TGTGCCAGCAGTTACTCGCAACAGGGCGGAACTGAAGCTTTCTTT.

The chain couples TRBV9 to TRBJ2-3, with 7 bases aligning to TRBD2. Losses at the gene ends were 0 bases for V and 0 bases for J; bases not matched to a gene: 4. This CDR3 has 16 residues. CDR1 SGDLS and CDR2 YYNGEE come from the germline V gene. CDR3: CASSVVGTTSTDTQYF. The CDR3 nucleotides read TGTGCCAGCAGCGTAGTGGGGACTACCAGCACAGATACGCAGTATTTT.

The chain employs TRBV7-6 and TRBJ2-7; TRBD1 is a possible D gene (6 bases). The CDR3 is 15 residues long. The V gene lost 4 bases and the J gene lost 6 bases, with 19 bases spanning the gap. The germline V gene has CDR1 SGHVS and CDR2 FNYEAQ. CDR3 coding DNA: TGTGCCAGCAGCTCTACAGGGAATAAGCGGCGCGAGCAGTACTTC. It translates to CASSSTGNKRREQYF.

The rearrangement joins TRBV19 to TRBJ1-6, with 8 bases matching TRBD1. With 3 bases clipped from V and 7 bases from J, the junction kept 5 bases outside the gene matches. The germline V gene has CDR1 LNHDA and CDR2 SQIVND (reference sequence). This CDR3 spans 15 amino acids. CDR3 sequence (DNA): TGTGCCAGTAGTATCGGACAGGGAGGAAATTCACCCCTCCACTTT. Translating gives CASSIGQGGNSPLHF.

This clone was counted a few times. The chain couples TRBV11-3 to TRBJ2-1, with TRBD2 as a possible D gene (6 bases). Germline V CDR1 and CDR2: SGHNT, YENEEA. Trimming removed 5 bases from V and 7 bases from J, with 12 bases in between. The CDR3 is made up of 13 amino acids. The CDR3 nucleotides read TGTGCCAGCAGCCGGGAGAGGGGTAATGAGCAGTTCTTC. This gives the protein CASSRERGNEQFF. The full variable domain, in which reference TRBV11-3 and TRBJ2-1 provide the parts outside the CDR3, is EAGVVQSPRYKIIEKKQPVAFWCNPISGHNTLYWYLQNLGQGPELLIRYENEEAVDDSQLPKDRFSAERLKGVDSTLKIQPAELGDSAVYLCASSRERGNEQFFGPGTRLTVL.

This CDR3 reads CASSGTSGPTGELFF. The DNA for the CDR3 is TGTGCCAGCAGTGGGACTAGCGGACCCACCGGGGAGCTGTTTTTT. The gene calls are TRBV2 and TRBJ2-2; 10 bases line up with TRBD2. The germline V gene encodes CDR1 SNHLY and CDR2 FYNNEI. After removal of 4 bases from V and 4 bases from J, the junction contained 3 bases not matched to a gene. The CDR3 has 15 amino acids. Variable domain in full (rest from reference TRBV2 and TRBJ2-2): EPEVTQTPSHQVTQMGQEVILRCVPISNHLYFYWYRQILGQKVEFLVSFYNNEISEKSEIFDDQFSVERPDGSNFTLKIRSTKLEDSAMYFCASSGTSGPTGELFFGEGSRLTVL.

The chain has TRBV14 and TRBJ2-1; D unclear. V lost 4 bases and J 12 bases, leaving 16 bases between the germline ends. There are 13 residues in the CDR3. The germline V gene encodes CDR1 SGHDN and CDR2 FVKESK. Written as DNA, the CDR3 is TGTGCCAGCAGCCCCTTCCGAACCACGGGGCAGTTCTTC. It encodes CASSPFRTTGQFF.

The rearrangement joins TRBV10-2 to TRBJ2-6, with a possible D match to TRBD2 (5 bases). This CDR3 contains 15 residues. Germline loops: CDR1 WSHSY, CDR2 SAAADI. V lost 0 bases and J lost 5, with 8 bases in between. The CDR3 bases are TGCGCCAGCAGTGAGTCGGGAGCAAGGGCCAACGTCCTGACTTTC. It specifies CASSESGARANVLTF.

The genes are TRBV7-2 and TRBJ2-5; D might be TRBD2 (6 bases). This CDR3 comprises 14 residues. Germline CDR1 is SGHTA and CDR2 is FQGNSA. V was cut by 3 bases and J by 2 bases, with 10 bases left in between. Here the CDR3 reads CASSFAGTQETQYF. For the CDR3, the DNA is TGTGCCAGCAGCTTCGCGGGGACGCAAGAGACCCAGTACTTC.

On this clone itself: Distinct nucleotide sequences in the sample also encode this CDR3. This chain links TRBV6-5 with TRBJ1-5; D perhaps matches TRBD1 (5 bases). Deletions cut 0 bases from V and 10 bases from J, with 7 bases between. CDR1 is MNHEY and CDR2 is SVGAGI in the germline V gene. The CDR3 totals 12 residues. The CDR3 DNA sequence: TGTGCCAGCAGTTACTCGGGGGGTCCCCAGCATTTT. It translates to CASSYSGGPQHF.

The rearrangement uses TRBV29-1 and TRBJ2-7, with a possible D match to TRBD1 (7 bases). The CDR3 extends over 13 amino acids. Germline values: CDR1 SQVTM, CDR2 ANQGSEA. V dropped 4 bases and J dropped 3 bases, with 13 bases sitting between them. CDR3 amino acids: CSVGTGGVYEQYF. CDR3 DNA sequence: TGCAGCGTTGGGACAGGAGGGGTCTACGAGCAGTACTTC.

This clone was seen more than once but under ten times. The chain employs TRBV21-1 and TRBJ1-4; the D call in the table, TRBD1, was not verified against the DNA. TRBV21-1 is marked as a pseudogene. The CDR3 runs 16 residues. The CDR3, as DNA: TGTGCCAGCAGCTCCAGCGCGACAGCAACTAATGAAAAACTGTTTTTT. Encoded protein: CASSSSATATNEKLFF.

V is TRBV7-9 and J is TRBJ2-6; 11 bases agree with TRBD1. The CDR3 spans 17 residues. The V gene's germline CDR1 is SEHNR and CDR2 FQNEAQ (reference sequence). J lost 5 bases, V lost 1 base, and 4 bases had no gene match. The CDR3 nucleotides are TGTGCCAGCAGCTTAGGTGGGACAGGGGGTAGGGCCAACGTCCTGACTTTC. Amino acids: CASSLGGTGGRANVLTF.

J is TRBJ1-1 and V is TRBV18; 8 nucleotides line up with TRBD1. Germline CDR1 is KGHSH and CDR2 is LQKENI. This CDR3 is built from 16 residues. V shed 3 bases and J 4 bases; nucleotides not matched to a gene: 10. The CDR3 sequence: CASSPTSQGGGTEAFF. The CDR3 nucleotides are TGTGCCAGCTCACCTACATCACAGGGGGGTGGCACTGAAGCTTTCTTT. The whole variable domain, remainder taken from reference TRBV18 and TRBJ1-1, is NAGVMQNPRHLVRRRGQEARLRCSPMKGHSHVYWYRQLPEEGLKFMVYLQKENIIDESGMPKERFSAEFPKEGPSILRIQQVVRGDSAAYFCASSPTSQGGGTEAFFGQGTRLTVV.

The V and J genes are TRBV10-3 and TRBJ2-3; D is possibly TRBD2 (6 bases). The V and J ends lost 10 bases and 3 bases respectively, with 17 bases between them. CDR1 is ENHRY, CDR2 SYGVKD, per germline. CDR3 length: 14 amino acids. In DNA, the CDR3 is TGTGCCAGCAAGACCCAGGAGGGTACAGATACGCAGTATTTT. It is translated as CASKTQEGTDTQYF.

This chain connects TRBV11-1 to TRBJ2-7; D remains ambiguous. Germline lookup yields CDR1 SGHAT and CDR2 FQDESV (reference sequence). CDR3 length: 14 amino acids. The V end lost 2 bases, the J end lost 2 bases, and 10 bases lay between the germline ends. The CDR3 DNA follows: TGTGCCAGCAGCTTATTTTATCCCGCCTACGAGCAGTACTTC. Its translation is CASSLFYPAYEQYF.

The sample holds one count of this clone. The chain recombines TRBV6-5 with TRBJ1-5; D not resolved. V was clipped by 6 bases and J by 0 bases, with 9 bases between them. The CDR3 has 14 amino acids. Germline V gene lookup returns CDR1 MNHEY and CDR2 SVGAGI. The chain's CDR3 is CASRGGYSNQPQHF. Here the CDR3 DNA reads TGTGCCAGCAGAGGAGGATATAGCAATCAGCCCCAGCATTTT.

The rearrangement uses TRBV5-4 and TRBJ2-1, with 7 nucleotides matching TRBD1. CDR1 and CDR2 (germline): SGHNT, YYREEE (reference sequence). Germline trimming cut 3 bases from V and 6 bases from J; bases unmatched to any gene: 12. The CDR3 spans 16 residues. The CDR3 nucleotides read TGTGCCAGCAGCTCCGGCTACAGGGGAATAGGCAATGAGCAGTTCTTC. It is translated as CASSSGYRGIGNEQFF.

This clone has only a few counts. The chain is built from TRBV5-4 and TRBJ1-3; D call uncertain. The CDR3 is 15 amino acids. The V end was cut by 4 bases, the J end by 1 base, with 12 bases between. Germline loops: CDR1 SGHNT, CDR2 YYREEE (reference sequence). CDR3 nucleotide sequence: TGTGCCAGCAGCCCGGACGGGATATCTGGAAACACCATATATTTT. This gives the protein CASSPDGISGNTIYF.

The chain links TRBV5-1 to TRBJ2-3; the match to TRBD2 covers 7 bases. With 1 base clipped from V and 6 bases from J, the junction kept 2 bases outside the gene matches. Per germline, CDR1 SGHRS and CDR2 YFSETQ. There are 13 residues in the CDR3. CDR3 sequence reads: CASSLQGGDTQYF. CDR3 coding DNA: TGCGCCAGCAGCTTGCAGGGAGGGGATACGCAGTATTTT. The whole variable domain, filled in from reference TRBV5-1 and TRBJ2-3, reads KAGVTQTPRYLIKTRGQQVTLSCSPISGHRSVSWYQQTPGQGLQFLFEYFSETQRNKGNFPGRFSGRQFSNSRSEMNVSTLELGDSALYLCASSLQGGDTQYFGPGTRLTVL.

A few counts support this clone. The rearrangement uses TRBV10-3 and TRBJ1-1; maybe TRBD1 (5 bases). Looked up from germline, CDR1 is ENHRY and CDR2 is SYGVKD. V lost 2 bases and J 5 bases, leaving 12 bases between the germline ends. The CDR3 length is 14 residues. Here the CDR3 reads CAISENLKGTEAFF. The CDR3 DNA is TGTGCCATCAGTGAGAACCTAAAGGGGACTGAAGCTTTCTTT.

The chain employs TRBV7-8 and TRBJ2-5, with D hard to call. V lost 8 bases, J lost 2 bases, and 9 bases lay in between. The CDR3 is made up of 12 amino acids. Germline CDR1 reads SGHVS; CDR2 reads FQNEAQ. CDR3 nucleotide sequence: TGTGCCAGCGGGCAGCAGCAAGAGACCCAGTACTTC. Translating gives CASGQQQETQYF.